This TCR beta chain was captured by sequencing in a study of cytomegalovirus exposure and HLA in healthy donors. General study results and limits: Among CMV-associated TCR beta chains, most appeared HLA-restricted in a later analysis. Trimming of TCR beta V- and J-genes showed a link, identified in a later analysis, to a missense DCLRE1C variant. The study recorded over 150 TCR beta chains that were cytomegalovirus-associated.

Researchers ran the PCR with 60 Vbeta and 13 Jbeta primers. Original handling: In a later analysis, of around 80 million unique beta chains, about 10 million appeared in at least two donors. Libraries were prepared by immunoSEQ multiplex PCR; TCRdb keeps only in-frame clonotypes and omits some of them. Clone size and V and J calls were adopted from that table, with D and trimming inferred from the DNA. Altogether 55,000 to 90,000 clones are present, around 78% being singletons, with the ten largest covering approximately 5.8%. A note on this clone: Antigen specificity is unknown.

This CDR3 region has 17 residues. From germline, CDR1 is SGHDN and CDR2 FVKESK. The V end lost 4 bases, the J end lost 6 bases, and 21 bases lay between the germline ends. The sequenced sample consisted of PBMCs. The clonotype comes from a man in his fifties in good health and CMV-seronegative. The chain joins TRBV14 to TRBJ1-4; D is perhaps TRBD1 (6 bases). DNA for the CDR3: TGTGCCAGCAGCCGAGGACAGTTCAGTCGATGGTATGAAAAACTGTTTTTT. This gives the protein CASSRGQFSRWYEKLFF.